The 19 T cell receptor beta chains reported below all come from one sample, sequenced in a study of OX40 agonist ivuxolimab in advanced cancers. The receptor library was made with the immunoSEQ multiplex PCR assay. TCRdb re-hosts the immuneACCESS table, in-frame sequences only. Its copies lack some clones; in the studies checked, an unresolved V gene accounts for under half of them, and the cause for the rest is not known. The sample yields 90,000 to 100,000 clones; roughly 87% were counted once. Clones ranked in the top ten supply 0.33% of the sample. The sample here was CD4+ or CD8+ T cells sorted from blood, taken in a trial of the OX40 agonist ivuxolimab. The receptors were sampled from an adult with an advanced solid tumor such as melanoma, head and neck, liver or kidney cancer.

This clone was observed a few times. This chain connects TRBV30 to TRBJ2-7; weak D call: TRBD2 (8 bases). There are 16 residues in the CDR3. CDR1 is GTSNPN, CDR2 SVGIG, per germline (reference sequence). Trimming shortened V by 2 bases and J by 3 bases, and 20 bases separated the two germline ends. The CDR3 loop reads CAWSTYRGGRLYEQYF. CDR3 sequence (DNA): TGTGCCTGGAGTACCTACAGGGGCGGGAGGCTCTACGAGCAGTACTTC.

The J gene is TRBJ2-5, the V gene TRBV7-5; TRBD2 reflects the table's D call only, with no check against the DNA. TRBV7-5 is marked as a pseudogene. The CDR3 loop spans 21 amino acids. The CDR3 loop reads CARSLGARERREGRFQETQYF. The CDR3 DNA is TGTGCCAGAAGCTTGGGGGCAAGGGAACGGCGGGAGGGCAGGTTCCAAGAGACCCAGTACTTC.

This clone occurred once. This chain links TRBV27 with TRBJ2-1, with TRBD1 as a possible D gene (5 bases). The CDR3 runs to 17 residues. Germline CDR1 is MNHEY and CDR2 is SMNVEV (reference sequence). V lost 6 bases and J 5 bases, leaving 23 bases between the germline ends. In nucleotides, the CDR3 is TGTGCCAGCAGACCGAGAGGCGCGGAAGGGGTCCACAATGAGCAGTTCTTC. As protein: CASRPRGAEGVHNEQFF.

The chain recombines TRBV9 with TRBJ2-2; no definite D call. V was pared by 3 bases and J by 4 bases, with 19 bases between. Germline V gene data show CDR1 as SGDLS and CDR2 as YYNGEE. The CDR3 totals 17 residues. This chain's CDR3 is CASSERLVGFSTGELFF. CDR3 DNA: TGTGCCAGCAGCGAACGTCTCGTGGGTTTCAGCACCGGGGAGCTGTTTTTT.

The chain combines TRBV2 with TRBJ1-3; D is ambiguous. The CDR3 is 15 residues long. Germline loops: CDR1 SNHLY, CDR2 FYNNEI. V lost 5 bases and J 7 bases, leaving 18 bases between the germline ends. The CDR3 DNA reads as TGTGCCAGCAGTTTTCCCGGGCCTTTCGGCAACACCATATATTTT. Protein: CASSFPGPFGNTIYF.

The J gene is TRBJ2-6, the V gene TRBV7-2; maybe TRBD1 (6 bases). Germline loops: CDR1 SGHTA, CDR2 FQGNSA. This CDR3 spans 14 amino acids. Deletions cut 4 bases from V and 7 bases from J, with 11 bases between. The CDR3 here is CASSSQGYANVLTF. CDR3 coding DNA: TGTGCCAGCAGCTCACAGGGTTATGCCAACGTCCTGACTTTC.

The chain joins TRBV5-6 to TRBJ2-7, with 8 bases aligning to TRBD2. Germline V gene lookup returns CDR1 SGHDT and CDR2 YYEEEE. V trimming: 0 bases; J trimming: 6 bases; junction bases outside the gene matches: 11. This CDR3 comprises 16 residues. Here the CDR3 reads CASSLAFRTSPAEQYF. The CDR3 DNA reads TGTGCCAGCAGCTTGGCTTTTCGGACTAGCCCAGCCGAGCAGTACTTC.

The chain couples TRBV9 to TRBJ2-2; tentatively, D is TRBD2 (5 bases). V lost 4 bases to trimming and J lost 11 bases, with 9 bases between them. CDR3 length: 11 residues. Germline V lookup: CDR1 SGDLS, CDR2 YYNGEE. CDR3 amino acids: CASSFAGELFF. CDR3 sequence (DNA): TGTGCCAGCAGCTTCGCGGGTGAGCTGTTTTTT.

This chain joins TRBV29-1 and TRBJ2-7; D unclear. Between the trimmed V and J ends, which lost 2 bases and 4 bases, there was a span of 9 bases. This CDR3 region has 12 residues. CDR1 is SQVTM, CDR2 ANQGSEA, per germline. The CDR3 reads CSVESRNYEQYF. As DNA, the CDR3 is TGCAGCGTTGAAAGTCGGAATTACGAGCAGTACTTC.

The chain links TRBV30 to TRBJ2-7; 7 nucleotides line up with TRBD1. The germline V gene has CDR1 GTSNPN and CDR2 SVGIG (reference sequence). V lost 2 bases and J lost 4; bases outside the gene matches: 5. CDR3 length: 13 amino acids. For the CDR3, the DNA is TGTGCCTGGAGTTCAAGGGGGCTGTACGAGCAGTACTTC. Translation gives CAWSSRGLYEQYF.

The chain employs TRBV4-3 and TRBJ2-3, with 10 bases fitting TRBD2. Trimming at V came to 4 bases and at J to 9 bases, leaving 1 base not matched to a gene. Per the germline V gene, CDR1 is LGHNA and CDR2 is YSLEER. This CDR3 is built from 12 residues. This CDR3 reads CASSLLAGTQYF. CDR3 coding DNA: TGCGCCAGCAGCCTACTAGCGGGAACGCAGTATTTT.

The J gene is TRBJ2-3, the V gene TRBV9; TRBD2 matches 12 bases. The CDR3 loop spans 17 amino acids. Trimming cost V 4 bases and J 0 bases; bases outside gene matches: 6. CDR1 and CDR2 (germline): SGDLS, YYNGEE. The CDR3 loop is CASSFLAGGLSTDTQYF. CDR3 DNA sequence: TGTGCCAGCAGCTTCCTAGCGGGGGGGCTGAGCACAGATACGCAGTATTTT.

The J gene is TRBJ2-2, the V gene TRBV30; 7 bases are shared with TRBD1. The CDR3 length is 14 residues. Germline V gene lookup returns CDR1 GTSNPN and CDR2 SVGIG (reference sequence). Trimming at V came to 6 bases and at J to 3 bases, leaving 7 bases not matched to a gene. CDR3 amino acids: CACPGQIYTGELFF. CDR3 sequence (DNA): TGTGCCTGTCCGGGACAGATATACACCGGGGAGCTGTTTTTT.

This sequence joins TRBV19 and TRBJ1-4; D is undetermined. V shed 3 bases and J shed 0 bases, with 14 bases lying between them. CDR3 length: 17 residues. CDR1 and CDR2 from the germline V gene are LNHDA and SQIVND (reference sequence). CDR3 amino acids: CASSMIFRAATNEKLFF. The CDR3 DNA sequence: TGTGCCAGTAGTATGATCTTTAGGGCAGCAACTAATGAAAAACTGTTTTTT.

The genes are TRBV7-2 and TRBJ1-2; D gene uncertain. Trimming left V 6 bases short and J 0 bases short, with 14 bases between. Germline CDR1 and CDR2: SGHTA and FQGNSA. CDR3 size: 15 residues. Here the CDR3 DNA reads TGTGCCAGCAGTCAAACGGGTACCGCTAACTATGGCTACACCTTC. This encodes CASSQTGTANYGYTF.

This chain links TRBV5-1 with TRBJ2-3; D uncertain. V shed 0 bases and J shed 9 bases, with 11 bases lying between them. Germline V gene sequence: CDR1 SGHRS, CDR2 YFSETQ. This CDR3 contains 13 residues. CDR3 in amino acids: CASSLEPLDTQYF. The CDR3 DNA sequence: TGCGCCAGCAGCTTGGAACCATTGGACACGCAGTATTTT.

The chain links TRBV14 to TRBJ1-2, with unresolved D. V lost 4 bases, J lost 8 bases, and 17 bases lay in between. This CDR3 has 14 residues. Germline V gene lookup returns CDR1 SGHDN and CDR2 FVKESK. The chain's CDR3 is CASSPRTTSEGYTF. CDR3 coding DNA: TGTGCCAGCAGCCCGAGGACCACCTCGGAAGGCTACACCTTC.

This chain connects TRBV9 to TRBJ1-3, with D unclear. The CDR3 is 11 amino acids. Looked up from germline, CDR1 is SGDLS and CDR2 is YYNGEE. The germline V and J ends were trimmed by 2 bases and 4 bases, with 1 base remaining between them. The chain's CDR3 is CASSVGNTIYF. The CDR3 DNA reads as TGTGCCAGCAGCGTGGGAAACACCATATATTTT.

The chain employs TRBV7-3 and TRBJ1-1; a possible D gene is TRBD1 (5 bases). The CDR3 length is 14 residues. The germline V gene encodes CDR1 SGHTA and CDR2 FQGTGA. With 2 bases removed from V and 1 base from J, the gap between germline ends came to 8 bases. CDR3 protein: CASSLQGGNTEAFF. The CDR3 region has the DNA TGTGCCAGCAGCTTACAGGGTGGGAACACTGAAGCTTTCTTT.